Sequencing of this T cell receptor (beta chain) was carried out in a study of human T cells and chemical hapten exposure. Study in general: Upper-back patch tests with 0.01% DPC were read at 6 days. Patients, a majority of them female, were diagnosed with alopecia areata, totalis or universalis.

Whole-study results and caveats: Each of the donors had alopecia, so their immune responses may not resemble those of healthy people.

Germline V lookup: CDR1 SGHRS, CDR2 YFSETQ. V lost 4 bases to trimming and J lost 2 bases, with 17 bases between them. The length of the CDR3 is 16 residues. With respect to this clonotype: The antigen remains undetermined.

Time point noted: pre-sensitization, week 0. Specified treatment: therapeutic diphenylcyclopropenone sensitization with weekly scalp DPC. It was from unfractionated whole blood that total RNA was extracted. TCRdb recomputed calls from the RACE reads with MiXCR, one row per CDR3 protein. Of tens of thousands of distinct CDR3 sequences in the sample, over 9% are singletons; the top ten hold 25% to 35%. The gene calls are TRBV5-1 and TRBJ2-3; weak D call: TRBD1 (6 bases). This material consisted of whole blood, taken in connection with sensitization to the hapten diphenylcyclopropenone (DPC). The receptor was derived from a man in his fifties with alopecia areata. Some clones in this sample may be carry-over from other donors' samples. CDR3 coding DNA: TGCGCCAGCAGCCGCGCCACAGGGCAGATCACAGATACGCAGTATTTT. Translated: CASSRATGQITDTQYF.